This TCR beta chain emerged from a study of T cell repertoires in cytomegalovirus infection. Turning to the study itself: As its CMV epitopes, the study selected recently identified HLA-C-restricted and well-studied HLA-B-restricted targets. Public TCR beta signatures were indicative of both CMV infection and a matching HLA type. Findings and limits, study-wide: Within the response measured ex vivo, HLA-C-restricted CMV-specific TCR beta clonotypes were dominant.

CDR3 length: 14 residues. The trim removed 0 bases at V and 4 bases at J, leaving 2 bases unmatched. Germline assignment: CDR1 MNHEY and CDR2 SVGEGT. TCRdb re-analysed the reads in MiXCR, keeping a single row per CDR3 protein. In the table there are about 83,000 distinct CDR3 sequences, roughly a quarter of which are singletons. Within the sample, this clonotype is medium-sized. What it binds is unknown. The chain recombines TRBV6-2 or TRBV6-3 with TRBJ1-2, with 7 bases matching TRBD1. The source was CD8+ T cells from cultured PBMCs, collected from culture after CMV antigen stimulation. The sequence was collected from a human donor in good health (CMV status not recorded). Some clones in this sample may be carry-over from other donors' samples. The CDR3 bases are TGTGCCAGCAGTTACTCGGGACAGACCTATGGCTACACCTTC. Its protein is CASSYSGQTYGYTF.